A single sample gave rise to the 10 T cell receptor beta chains below, sequenced in a study of T-cell memory formation after mild COVID-19 (dated by TCRdb to the early 2020s). Libraries were constructed by 5' RACE. The sample was run on an Illumina NovaSeq 6000. Clones were called with MiXCR by TCRdb after fastp trimmed the public reads at Q25, and only in-frame beta chains were retained. Each entry merges the rows of one CDR3 protein and shows their most common DNA and genes. For this sample there are roughly 620,000 distinct CDR3 sequences; roughly 18% appear just once. Together, the top ten hold around 13% of the sample. The sample taken for sequencing was PBMCs or a T cell subset sorted from them (not recorded which). The origin of the receptors is an adult woman who had mild COVID-19 (a few samples of this study predate the infection). The sample titles of this study are shuffled in the database, so cell type and time point are left out; the donor was told from shared clones.

The chain links TRBV5-1 to TRBJ2-3; D remains ambiguous. Germline lookup yields CDR1 SGHRS and CDR2 YFSETQ. This CDR3 is built from 14 residues. V lost 2 bases and J lost 1, with 8 bases in between. The DNA of the CDR3 is TGCGCCAGCAGCTTTAATTCGGGCACAGATACGCAGTATTTT. Translated, it gives CASSFNSGTDTQYF.

V is TRBV7-9 and J is TRBJ2-6, with TRBD1 matching 9 bases. The CDR3 runs 20 residues. The V segment lost 2 bases and the J segment 0 bases; nucleotides outside the gene matches: 11. From germline, CDR1 is SEHNR and CDR2 FQNEAQ (reference sequence). The CDR3 protein is CASSLSRPGQGLSGANVLTF. CDR3 DNA: TGTGCCAGCAGCTTATCCCGACCGGGACAGGGACTCTCTGGGGCCAACGTCCTGACTTTC. The whole variable domain, filled in from reference TRBV7-9 and TRBJ2-6, reads DTGVSQNPRHKITKRGQNVTFRCDPISEHNRLYWYRQTLGQGPEFLTYFQNEAQLEKSRLLSDRFSAERPKGSFSTLEIQRTEQGDSAMYLCASSLSRPGQGLSGANVLTFGAGSRLTVL.

V is TRBV6-5 and J is TRBJ2-3, with 11 positions matching TRBD2. The CDR3 totals 15 residues. V shed 5 bases, J shed 3 bases, and the junction held 4 bases outside the gene matches. Per germline, CDR1 MNHEY and CDR2 SVGAGI. CDR3 sequence reads: CASSKGTSGTDTQYF. In DNA, the CDR3 is TGTGCCAGCAGTAAGGGGACTAGCGGAACAGATACGCAGTATTTT.

This clonotype came up a few times. Here the CDR3 DNA reads TGCAGCGTCGTTACAGGGAACACTGAAGCTTTCTTT. This translates into CSVVTGNTEAFF. V is TRBV29-1 and J is TRBJ1-1; possible D gene TRBD1, 5 bases. The V gene lost 6 bases and the J gene lost 1 base, with 9 bases spanning the gap. The CDR3 covers 12 residues. Germline values: CDR1 SQVTM, CDR2 ANQGSEA.

J is TRBJ1-1 and V is TRBV20-1, with 7 bases identical to TRBD1. CDR1 DFQATT and CDR2 SNEGSKA come from the germline V gene (reference sequence). The CDR3 extends over 13 amino acids. The J segment lost 4 bases and the V segment lost 5 bases, leaving 7 bases of the junction unmatched. This chain's CDR3 is CSASGQGVTEAFF. The CDR3 nucleotides are TGCAGTGCTTCAGGGCAGGGGGTCACTGAAGCTTTCTTT.

V gene TRBV7-8 combines with J gene TRBJ1-1; 9 bases agree with TRBD1. Trimming took 0 bases from V and 4 from J; bases not matched to a gene: 3. Germline CDR1 is SGHVS and CDR2 is FQNEAQ. The CDR3 extends over 15 amino acids. In DNA, the CDR3 is TGTGCCAGCAGCTTAGCGGACAGGGGTAGCACTGAAGCTTTCTTT. Residues: CASSLADRGSTEAFF.

This clonotype has more than one count but fewer than ten. The chain recombines TRBV20-1 with TRBJ2-1; weak D call: TRBD2 (7 bases). CDR3 length: 14 residues. Germline loops: CDR1 DFQATT, CDR2 SNEGSKA (reference sequence). V shed 5 bases and J shed 5 bases, with 16 bases lying between them. The CDR3 loop is CSAGRGGAHNEQFF. The CDR3 DNA reads TGCAGTGCTGGGAGGGGGGGCGCCCACAATGAGCAGTTCTTC.

This clonotype was picked up a small number of times. The J gene is TRBJ2-7, the V gene TRBV7-9; D possibly matches TRBD1 or TRBD2 (5 bases each). The germline V gene has CDR1 SEHNR and CDR2 FQNEAQ (reference sequence). V was clipped by 8 bases and J by 3 bases, with 14 bases between them. This CDR3 spans 13 amino acids. CDR3 loop: CASGTVGNYEQYF. The CDR3 bases are TGTGCCAGCGGGACGGTAGGGAACTACGAGCAGTACTTC.

This chain uses TRBV6-1 with TRBJ2-7, with a weak D call TRBD1 (5 bases). This CDR3 spans 12 amino acids. Per germline, CDR1 MNHNS and CDR2 SASEGT. Trimming removed 4 bases from V and 6 bases from J, with 10 bases in between. The CDR3 loop is CASSAGRAEQYF. The CDR3 nucleotides read TGTGCCAGCAGTGCCGGCAGGGCCGAGCAGTACTTC.

This clonotype was picked up a small number of times. The chain recombines TRBV5-5 with TRBJ1-1, with D possibly matching TRBD1 (5 bases). The CDR3 contains 15 residues. Trimming took 0 bases from V and 1 from J, leaving 10 bases between them. Per germline, CDR1 SGHKS and CDR2 YYEKEE (reference sequence). DNA of the CDR3: TGTGCCAGCAGCTTGGGCGGGGGGTGGAACACTGAAGCTTTCTTT. It encodes CASSLGGGWNTEAFF.